Shown below are 30 T cell receptor beta chains from a single sample sequenced in a study of blood T cell repertoires in COVID-19. Clones were read by immunoSEQ multiplex PCR, and TCRdb kept only the in-frame ones, dropping some. The repertoire includes hundreds of thousands of clones, 75% to 90% of them detected once, and 0.9% to 1.2% sits in the top ten. The sample consisted of PBMCs or T cells enriched from blood (not recorded which). These receptors were collected from a man aged 25-45 years who had recovered from COVID-19.

The V call is TRBV11-2, the J call TRBJ1-3, with 8 bases fitting TRBD1. The CDR3 totals 17 residues. The germline CDR1 and CDR2 sequences are SGHAT and FQNNGV. V dropped 5 bases and J dropped 2; count of bases not matched to a gene: 11. The CDR3, as DNA: TGTGCCAGCAGCGACAGCCTAGGACAGGGAGCTGGAAACACCATATATTTT. This gives the protein CASSDSLGQGAGNTIYF.

The chain carries TRBV28 and TRBJ1-2; D is uncertain. The CDR3 runs 13 residues. Germline CDR1 MDHEN, CDR2 SYDVKM. Trimming took off 6 bases at V and 0 bases at J, with 8 bases between the two ends. As DNA, the CDR3 is TGTGCCAGCAGACTACAATCTAACTATGGCTACACCTTC. It specifies CASRLQSNYGYTF.

The rearrangement joins TRBV6-1 to TRBJ2-1, with D perhaps matching TRBD1 (6 bases). V was trimmed by 3 bases and J by 0 bases, leaving 9 bases between them. This CDR3 has 15 amino acids. The germline gives CDR1 MNHNS, CDR2 SASEGT. The CDR3 DNA is TGTGCCAGCAGTGACAGGGGTCACTCCTACAATGAGCAGTTCTTC. Translation gives CASSDRGHSYNEQFF.

In its sample, this clone was seen once. The chain joins TRBV5-6 to TRBJ2-3; TRBD2 matches 8 bases. The CDR3 extends over 18 amino acids. Germline CDR1 SGHDT, CDR2 YYEEEE. J lost 1 base, V lost 0 bases, and 10 bases had no gene match. CDR3 sequence reads: CASSLAFGRASGTDTQYF. As DNA, the CDR3 is TGTGCCAGCAGCTTGGCCTTCGGGAGGGCCTCTGGCACAGATACGCAGTATTTT. Full variable domain (missing parts from reference TRBV5-6 and TRBJ2-3): DAGVTQSPTHLIKTRGQQVTLRCSPKSGHDTVSWYQQALGQGPQFIFQYYEEEERQRGNFPDRFSGHQFPNYSSELNVNALLLGDSALYLCASSLAFGRASGTDTQYFGPGTRLTVL.

The rearrangement joins TRBV30 to TRBJ2-1; 8 nucleotides line up with TRBD2. CDR1 is GTSNPN and CDR2 is SVGIG in the germline V gene (reference sequence). The CDR3 runs 12 residues. With V trimmed by 2 bases and J by 10 bases, 4 bases remained unmatched. DNA for the CDR3: TGTGCCTGGAGTCAGACTAGCGTCGAGCAGTTCTTC. It yields the protein CAWSQTSVEQFF.

The V and J genes are TRBV7-9 and TRBJ1-3; no definite D call. Trimming took 4 bases from V and 2 from J, leaving 15 bases between them. Germline CDR1 reads SEHNR; CDR2 reads FQNEAQ (reference sequence). The CDR3 totals 16 residues. The CDR3 sequence: CASSYPAGKTGNTIYF. In DNA, the CDR3 is TGTGCCAGCAGCTACCCGGCCGGGAAGACTGGAAACACCATATATTTT.

The chain is built from TRBV15 and TRBJ2-7; 8 nucleotides match TRBD2. This CDR3 region has 17 residues. Germline-derived CDR1 and CDR2 are LNHNV and YYDKDF (reference sequence). V was clipped by 0 bases and J by 0 bases; unmatched bases: 7. Here the CDR3 reads CATSRDYPAGASYEQYF. The CDR3 nucleotides are TGTGCCACCAGCAGAGATTATCCAGCGGGAGCCTCCTACGAGCAGTACTTC.

With respect to this clone: This sample includes further DNA sequences coding for the same CDR3. The J gene is TRBJ2-7, the V gene TRBV10-1; D gene ambiguous. The germline V gene encodes CDR1 WNHNN and CDR2 SYGVQD (reference sequence). This CDR3 has 13 amino acids. Trimming cost V 3 bases and J 0 bases, with 6 bases left between them. The CDR3 nucleotides read TGCGCCAGCAGTGATGCCGGCTCCTACGAGCAGTACTTC. It is translated as CASSDAGSYEQYF.

The rearrangement links TRBV5-1 to TRBJ2-1, with 9 bases matching TRBD2. In germline, CDR1 is SGHRS, CDR2 YFSETQ. This CDR3 region has 12 residues. The trim removed 3 bases at V and 10 bases at J, leaving 2 bases unmatched. The CDR3 protein is CASSSGLAEQFF. Here the CDR3 DNA reads TGCGCCAGCAGCTCAGGACTAGCGGAGCAGTTCTTC.

The gene calls are TRBV6-5 and TRBJ2-4; 7 bases are shared with TRBD1. V trimming: 2 bases; J trimming: 6 bases; junction bases outside the gene matches: 4. The CDR3 is made up of 14 amino acids. Looked up from germline, CDR1 is MNHEY and CDR2 is SVGAGI. The CDR3 is CASSYGGTANIQYF. The CDR3, as DNA: TGTGCCAGCAGTTACGGTGGGACAGCAAACATTCAGTACTTC.

The chain links TRBV5-4 to TRBJ2-7; TRBD1 matches at 8 bases. CDR1 and CDR2 (germline): SGHNT, YYREEE (reference sequence). This CDR3 comprises 11 residues. Trimming at V came to 2 bases and at J to 12 bases, leaving 4 bases not matched to a gene. CDR3 DNA sequence: TGTGCCAGCAGCTTCGGGACAGGACGGTACTTC. Protein: CASSFGTGRYF.

The chain is built from TRBV18 and TRBJ1-6; no clear D. Trimming left V 6 bases short and J 7 bases short, with 16 bases between. The CDR3 runs 15 residues. CDR1 KGHSH and CDR2 LQKENI come from the germline V gene. CDR3 nucleotide sequence: TGTGCCAGCTCTGAGATAAAAAACGTGAATTCACCCCTCCACTTT. Protein sequence: CASSEIKNVNSPLHF.

This chain uses TRBV5-1 with TRBJ2-3; 10 bases line up with TRBD2. The germline gives CDR1 SGHRS, CDR2 YFSETQ. The CDR3 contains 16 residues. V lost 0 bases and J lost 6; bases outside the gene matches: 7. CDR3 bases: TGCGCCAGCAGCTTGGTGGCTAGCGGGAGTTTGGATACGCAGTATTTT. It specifies CASSLVASGSLDTQYF.

About this clone itself: This CDR3 is also generated by other DNA sequences in the sample. The rearrangement links TRBV18 to TRBJ2-5, with 8 bases matching TRBD1. V shed 4 bases, J shed 4 bases, and the junction held 2 bases outside the gene matches. Germline V CDR1 and CDR2: KGHSH, LQKENI. CDR3 length: 13 residues. CDR3 nucleotides: TGTGCCAGCTCACTAACAGGGGGAGAGACCCAGTACTTC. Its protein product is CASSLTGGETQYF.

The chain employs TRBV5-1 and TRBJ2-7, with D hard to call. The CDR3 covers 14 residues. Germline CDR1 is SGHRS and CDR2 is YFSETQ. V lost 6 bases and J lost 2, with 15 bases in between. CDR3 amino acids: CASTPSPSTYEQYF. DNA of the CDR3: TGCGCCAGCACCCCTAGTCCTTCTACCTACGAGCAGTACTTC.

The CDR3 nucleotides are TGCGCCAGCAGCCAAGACAGGGGAGGGCTCTATGGCTACACCTTC. Its translation: CASSQDRGGLYGYTF. This chain uses TRBV4-1 with TRBJ1-2; possibly TRBD1 for D (6 bases). Between the trimmed V and J ends, which lost 0 bases and 4 bases, there was a span of 12 bases. The germline V gene encodes CDR1 MGHRA and CDR2 YSYEKL. The CDR3 length is 15 residues.

The J gene is TRBJ2-2, the V gene TRBV5-1, with 8 bases fitting TRBD2. CDR1 is SGHRS and CDR2 is YFSETQ in the germline V gene. V trimming: 3 bases; J trimming: 4 bases; junction bases outside the gene matches: 11. This CDR3 comprises 17 residues. The CDR3 protein is CASSYRAGGGPTGELFF. CDR3 DNA: TGCGCCAGCAGCTATAGGGCGGGAGGAGGTCCCACCGGGGAGCTGTTTTTT.

Comment on this clone: This sample also contains other DNA sequences that code for the same CDR3. The CDR3 DNA is TGTGCCAGCAGCCCCGGACAGGGGACTAACTATGGCTACACCTTC. This codes for CASSPGQGTNYGYTF. V gene TRBV9 combines with J gene TRBJ1-2; 9 bases line up with TRBD1. This CDR3 has 15 amino acids. Germline V gives CDR1 SGDLS, CDR2 YYNGEE. V shed 4 bases and J 0 bases; nucleotides not matched to a gene: 4.

The chain recombines TRBV28 with TRBJ1-2; D gene unclear. V gave up 5 bases and J gave up 0 bases, with 4 bases separating them. This CDR3 comprises 12 residues. Germline V CDR1 and CDR2: MDHEN, SYDVKM. The CDR3 loop is CASSSTNYGYTF. DNA of the CDR3: TGTGCCAGCAGTAGCACTAACTATGGCTACACCTTC.

The chain combines TRBV2 with TRBJ1-1, with D perhaps matching TRBD1 (6 bases). CDR3 length: 15 residues. Germline-derived CDR1 and CDR2 are SNHLY and FYNNEI. The ends were cut back, 6 bases at V and 0 bases at J, with 14 bases in the middle. CDR3: CASRGTLNMNTEAFF. In DNA form, the CDR3 reads TGTGCCAGCAGGGGGACATTGAACATGAACACTGAAGCTTTCTTT.

This chain uses TRBV6-1 with TRBJ2-2; TRBD2 agrees at 7 bases. Looked up from germline, CDR1 is MNHNS and CDR2 is SASEGT. There are 18 residues in the CDR3. V lost 1 base to trimming and J lost 1 base; unmatched junction nucleotides: 9. CDR3 residues: CASSEGNSGLMNTGELFF. The CDR3 DNA is TGTGCCAGCAGTGAAGGTAATAGCGGGTTGATGAACACCGGGGAGCTGTTTTTT.

The rearrangement uses TRBV19 and TRBJ2-3; 12 bases fit TRBD2. The CDR3 covers 18 residues. V was pared by 4 bases and J by 0 bases, with 8 bases of the junction left unmatched. The germline V gene has CDR1 LNHDA and CDR2 SQIVND (reference sequence). CDR3 residues: CASSNLPGTSGSTDTQYF. Written as DNA, the CDR3 is TGTGCCAGTAGTAATCTACCGGGGACTAGCGGGAGCACAGATACGCAGTATTTT.

This clone was detected once. The chain couples TRBV19 to TRBJ1-3; D unresolved. This CDR3 comprises 13 residues. Germline V gives CDR1 LNHDA, CDR2 SQIVND (reference sequence). V lost 3 bases, J lost 3 bases, and 6 bases lay in between. The CDR3 here is CASSMEGGNTIYF. CDR3 DNA sequence: TGTGCCAGTAGTATGGAGGGTGGAAACACCATATATTTT.

V is TRBV30 and J is TRBJ1-4; 8 bases are shared with TRBD1. CDR3 length: 14 residues. Germline V gene sequence: CDR1 GTSNPN, CDR2 SVGIG (reference sequence). Trimming took 4 bases from V and 7 from J; bases not matched to a gene: 8. This CDR3 is CAWTPETGAEKLFF. DNA of the CDR3: TGTGCCTGGACCCCGGAGACAGGGGCTGAAAAACTGTTTTTT.

This clone was seen only once. The chain joins TRBV23-1 to TRBJ2-1, with 15 nucleotides matching TRBD2. TRBV23-1 is an ORF for which the function is uncertain. CDR3 length equals 17 residues. V lost 2 bases and J lost 4; bases outside the gene matches: 3. The CDR3 loop reads CASSQRTSGRGYNEQFF. CDR3 in DNA: TGCGCCAGCAGTCAACGGACTAGCGGGAGGGGATACAATGAGCAGTTCTTC.

The chain uses TRBV2 and TRBJ2-7; TRBD2 matches at 10 bases. The germline CDR1 and CDR2 sequences are SNHLY and FYNNEI. V was pared by 3 bases and J by 5 bases, with 7 bases of the junction left unmatched. The CDR3 sequence is 15 residues long. For the CDR3, the DNA is TGTGCCAGCAGTGATCCGGGACTAGCGCTCGACGAGCAGTACTTC. Encoded protein: CASSDPGLALDEQYF. Drawing the rest from reference TRBV2 and TRBJ2-7, the complete variable domain is EPEVTQTPSHQVTQMGQEVILRCVPISNHLYFYWYRQILGQKVEFLVSFYNNEISEKSEIFDDQFSVERPDGSNFTLKIRSTKLEDSAMYFCASSDPGLALDEQYFGPGTRLTVT.

The J gene is TRBJ2-1, the V gene TRBV30; a possible D gene is TRBD1 (5 bases). This CDR3 region has 11 residues. V was shortened by 6 bases and J by 6 bases, with 9 bases between the two germline ends. Germline V gene sequence: CDR1 GTSNPN, CDR2 SVGIG (reference sequence). The CDR3 spells CACQGLNEQFF. CDR3 nucleotide sequence: TGTGCCTGTCAGGGCCTCAATGAGCAGTTCTTC.

The chain links TRBV6-5 to TRBJ2-5, with TRBD1 identical over 9 bases. The CDR3 extends over 14 amino acids. V was clipped by 2 bases and J by 7 bases; unmatched bases: 5. In germline, CDR1 is MNHEY, CDR2 SVGAGI. The CDR3 region is CASSYNRGQGTQYF. CDR3 coding DNA: TGTGCCAGCAGTTACAACAGGGGGCAGGGGACCCAGTACTTC.

On this clone itself: Other DNA sequences in this specimen translate into the identical CDR3. The chain carries TRBV28 and TRBJ2-7, with a possible D match to TRBD1 (6 bases). Deletions cut 5 bases from V and 1 base from J, with 12 bases between. In germline, CDR1 is MDHEN, CDR2 SYDVKM. The CDR3 has 14 amino acids. The CDR3 sequence is CASSPPGQSYEQYF. The DNA of the CDR3 is TGTGCCAGCAGTCCTCCGGGACAATCCTACGAGCAGTACTTC.

The chain employs TRBV27 and TRBJ2-2, with a possible D match to TRBD2 (6 bases). Germline lookup yields CDR1 MNHEY and CDR2 SMNVEV (reference sequence). The length of the CDR3 is 13 residues. Trimming stripped 10 bases from V and 2 bases from J, with 11 bases between. The CDR3 loop is CAIAGLNTGELFF. CDR3 DNA: TGTGCCATTGCGGGACTCAACACCGGGGAGCTGTTTTTT.